This entry concerns a single T cell receptor beta chain. Antigen: not known. The PCR contained 60 Vbeta and 13 Jbeta primers. This table comes from immunoSEQ multiplex PCR, and its TCRdb copy is limited to in-frame clones, with some not included. Of some 180,000 clones in the sample, just under 80% were seen once. V was pared by 4 bases and J by 3 bases, with 9 bases of the junction left unmatched. The CDR3 length is 16 residues. The germline V gene has CDR1 LNHDA and CDR2 SQIVND (reference sequence). The sample originates from a study of cytomegalovirus exposure and HLA in healthy donors. Overall study findings and caveats: In a later analysis, 16,951 TCR beta sequences were associated with HLA alleles at 0.05 false discovery rate. Accurate prediction of HLA-A and HLA-B alleles (for most subjects) was reportedly achieved from TCR beta sequences.

The genes are TRBV19 and TRBJ2-7, with 10 bases lining up with TRBD1. This sequence was found in a woman aged 25-40 years in good health and CMV-seronegative. What was sequenced was PBMCs. The CDR3, as DNA: TGTGCCAGTAGTAGCCCAAGGGACAGGGGTAGCTACGAGCAGTACTTC. Protein product: CASSSPRDRGSYEQYF.